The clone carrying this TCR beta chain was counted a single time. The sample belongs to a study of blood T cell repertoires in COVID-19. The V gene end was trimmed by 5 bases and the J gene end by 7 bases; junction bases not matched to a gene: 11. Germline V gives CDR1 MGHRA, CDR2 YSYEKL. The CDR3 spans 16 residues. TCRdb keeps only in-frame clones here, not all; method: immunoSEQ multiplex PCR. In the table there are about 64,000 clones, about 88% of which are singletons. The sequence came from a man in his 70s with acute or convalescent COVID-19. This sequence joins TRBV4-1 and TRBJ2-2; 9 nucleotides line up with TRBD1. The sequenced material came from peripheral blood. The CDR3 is CASSMKQGARIGELFF. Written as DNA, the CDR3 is TGCGCCAGCAGCATGAAACAGGGGGCGCGGATCGGGGAGCTGTTTTTT.